A single sample gave rise to the 30 T cell receptor beta chains below, sequenced in a study of cytomegalovirus exposure and HLA in healthy donors. The PCR made use of 60 Vbeta and 13 Jbeta primers. Produced via immunoSEQ multiplex PCR; TCRdb's table is partial and in-frame only. The sample records over 95,000 clones, about 74% being singletons. Input material: PBMCs. Receptors were obtained from a female donor in good health and CMV-seronegative.

The V gene is TRBV19, the J gene TRBJ1-1, with D possibly being TRBD1 (6 bases). The CDR3 consists of 15 residues. Germline V CDR1 and CDR2: LNHDA, SQIVND (reference sequence). The V gene lost 6 bases and the J gene lost 1 base, with 15 bases spanning the gap. The CDR3 sequence is CASRPWQGRNTEAFF. As DNA, the CDR3 is TGTGCCAGTAGGCCGTGGCAGGGGCGGAACACTGAAGCTTTCTTT.

V and J are TRBV6-6 and TRBJ1-3; TRBD1 matches 9 bases. CDR1 is MNHNY and CDR2 is SVGAGI in the germline V gene (reference sequence). This CDR3 has 16 residues. The ends lost 1 base at V and 7 bases at J; junction bases unmatched: 8. The CDR3 nucleotides are TGTGCCAGCAGTTACTTCCACTCGGACAGGGGTAACACCATATATTTT. Translated, it gives CASSYFHSDRGNTIYF.

This clone was seen a single time. This chain uses TRBV6-5 with TRBJ1-2, with a weak D call TRBD1 (6 bases). CDR3 length: 15 amino acids. CDR1 is MNHEY, CDR2 SVGAGI, per germline. The V gene lost 6 bases and the J gene lost 4 bases, with 18 bases spanning the gap. This CDR3 reads CASSLYPQGTYGYTF. CDR3 sequence (DNA): TGTGCCAGCAGCCTTTACCCGCAGGGGACCTATGGCTACACCTTC.

This chain uses TRBV14 with TRBJ2-3; a possible D gene is TRBD1 (5 bases). Germline V gives CDR1 SGHDN, CDR2 FVKESK. The CDR3 runs to 16 residues. With 3 bases removed from V and 3 bases from J, the gap between germline ends came to 16 bases. Here the CDR3 DNA reads TGTGCCAGCAGCCACGGTAGGGGTTTAAGGACAGATACGCAGTATTTT. This encodes CASSHGRGLRTDTQYF.

This rearrangement joins TRBV6-6 to TRBJ1-3; a weak D match, TRBD1 (5 bases). This CDR3 spans 14 amino acids. The germline CDR1 and CDR2 sequences are MNHNY and SVGAGI (reference sequence). V dropped 6 bases and J dropped 1 base, with 10 bases sitting between them. CDR3 sequence: CASSNGGSGNTIYF. The CDR3 coding sequence is TGTGCCAGCAGCAATGGGGGGTCTGGAAACACCATATATTTT.

The chain combines TRBV14 with TRBJ2-1; D is uncertain. The V end lost 0 bases, the J end lost 3 bases, and 3 bases lay between the germline ends. Germline values: CDR1 SGHDN, CDR2 FVKESK. There are 13 residues in the CDR3. CDR3 sequence: CASSQDSYNEQFF. In nucleotides, the CDR3 is TGTGCCAGCAGCCAAGACAGCTACAATGAGCAGTTCTTC.

The chain is built from TRBV5-1 and TRBJ2-2; 10 bases agree with TRBD1. J lost 3 bases, V lost 0 bases, and 5 bases had no gene match. The length of the CDR3 is 17 residues. Germline CDR1 and CDR2: SGHRS and YFSETQ. The CDR3: CASSLAAGQGDTGELFF. CDR3 DNA: TGCGCCAGCAGCTTGGCCGCCGGACAGGGGGACACCGGGGAGCTGTTTTTT.

The J gene is TRBJ1-4, the V gene TRBV7-6; weak D call: TRBD1 (5 bases). The CDR3 is made up of 17 amino acids. Germline CDR1 reads SGHVS; CDR2 reads FNYEAQ. Trimming stripped 5 bases from V and 2 bases from J, with 18 bases between. This CDR3 reads CASSRRRGGSTNEKLFF. CDR3 in DNA: TGTGCCAGCAGCCGACGGAGGGGAGGATCGACTAATGAAAAACTGTTTTTT. Using reference TRBV7-6 and TRBJ1-4 for the parts outside the CDR3, the full variable domain is GAGVSQSPRYKVTKRGQDVALRCDPISGHVSLYWYRQALGQGPEFLTYFNYEAQQDKSGLPNDRFSAERPEGSISTLTIQRTEQRDSAMYRCASSRRRGGSTNEKLFFGSGTQLSVL.

The CDR3 DNA reads as TGCGCCAGCACCCGTGGGCGTGAGACAGGGCCGGACACTGAAGCTTTCTTT. This codes for CASTRGRETGPDTEAFF. This sequence joins TRBV23-1 and TRBJ1-1; TRBD1 matches 7 bases. TRBV23-1 is recorded as an ORF, its role being uncertain. V dropped 7 bases and J dropped 3; count of bases not matched to a gene: 17. The CDR3 has 17 residues.

The chain joins TRBV7-2 to TRBJ2-5, with D maybe TRBD2 (6 bases). With 5 bases removed from V and 7 bases from J, the gap between germline ends came to 17 bases. This CDR3 region has 14 residues. Germline CDR1 is SGHTA and CDR2 is FQGNSA. The chain's CDR3 is CASSISSGPGTQYF. In nucleotides, the CDR3 is TGTGCCAGCAGCATAAGTAGCGGTCCGGGGACCCAGTACTTC.

This chain connects TRBV5-1 to TRBJ1-4; 10 bases line up with TRBD1. Unmatched junction bases numbered 3, after V lost 0 bases and J lost 7 bases. Looked up from germline, CDR1 is SGHRS and CDR2 is YFSETQ. CDR3 length: 15 amino acids. CDR3 loop: CASSLAGQGSEKLFF. The CDR3 coding sequence is TGCGCCAGCAGCTTGGCGGGACAGGGGTCTGAAAAACTGTTTTTT.

The chain carries TRBV5-1 and TRBJ1-3, with D unclear. The CDR3 runs to 14 residues. Deletions cut 0 bases from V and 0 bases from J, with 4 bases between. The germline V gene encodes CDR1 SGHRS and CDR2 YFSETQ. CDR3 DNA: TGCGCCAGCAGCTTGGAGCTCTCTGGAAACACCATATATTTT. As protein: CASSLELSGNTIYF. Looking up the rest from reference TRBV5-1 and TRBJ1-3 gives the full variable domain: KAGVTQTPRYLIKTRGQQVTLSCSPISGHRSVSWYQQTPGQGLQFLFEYFSETQRNKGNFPGRFSGRQFSNSRSEMNVSTLELGDSALYLCASSLELSGNTIYFGEGSWLTVV.

The chain employs TRBV2 and TRBJ2-1; 8 nucleotides match TRBD1. This CDR3 comprises 16 residues. Germline trimming cut 6 bases from V and 3 bases from J; bases unmatched to any gene: 10. Germline CDR1 and CDR2: SNHLY and FYNNEI. The chain's CDR3 is CASSGQGRGVYNEQFF. The DNA of the CDR3 is TGTGCCAGCAGCGGACAGGGTCGCGGGGTCTACAATGAGCAGTTCTTC.

The chain couples TRBV27 to TRBJ2-5, with 11 nucleotides matching TRBD2. J gave up 7 bases and V 7 bases, and 11 bases lay outside the gene matches. CDR1 is MNHEY and CDR2 is SMNVEV in the germline V gene (reference sequence). The CDR3 extends over 15 amino acids. CDR3: CASNLAGGLPGTQYF. CDR3 DNA: TGTGCCAGCAACCTAGCGGGGGGCCTGCCTGGGACCCAGTACTTC.

The rearrangement joins TRBV2 to TRBJ2-2, with 8 bases identical to TRBD2. The V gene's germline CDR1 is SNHLY and CDR2 FYNNEI. V shed 4 bases and J 2 bases; nucleotides not matched to a gene: 9. The CDR3 length is 17 residues. The CDR3 bases are TGTGCCAGCAGTGGTGGGTCGGGGGGGCCAAACACCGGGGAGCTGTTTTTT. Residues: CASSGGSGGPNTGELFF.

V is TRBV7-9 and J is TRBJ2-1; D remains unclear. Trimming stripped 1 base from V and 9 bases from J, with 10 bases between. The length of the CDR3 is 13 residues. Germline CDR1 reads SEHNR; CDR2 reads FQNEAQ (reference sequence). The CDR3 DNA sequence: TGTGCCAGCAGCTTAGGCGGTGGAATTGAGCAGTTCTTC. Amino acids: CASSLGGGIEQFF.

This clone occurred once. The V call is TRBV30, the J call TRBJ1-5; a weak D match, TRBD1 (5 bases). This CDR3 is 14 amino acids long. Trimming stripped 0 bases from V and 3 bases from J, with 9 bases between. Looked up from germline, CDR1 is GTSNPN and CDR2 is SVGIG (reference sequence). The CDR3 nucleotides are TGTGCCTGGAGTGTAGAACAGGCCAATCAGCCCCAGCATTTT. The encoded protein is CAWSVEQANQPQHF.

The chain links TRBV18 to TRBJ2-1; D gene unclear. There are 15 residues in the CDR3. Per the germline V gene, CDR1 is KGHSH and CDR2 is LQKENI. V lost 0 bases, J lost 1 base, and 7 bases lay in between. The CDR3 bases are TGTGCCAGCTCACCACCGGTCCTATCCTACAATGAGCAGTTCTTC. This sequence encodes CASSPPVLSYNEQFF.

CDR3 coding DNA: TGTGCCAGCAGTTACTCCCCCAGCTCCTACGAGCAGTACTTC. It is translated as CASSYSPSSYEQYF. The chain recombines TRBV6-6 with TRBJ2-7, with no clear D. Looked up from germline, CDR1 is MNHNY and CDR2 is SVGAGI (reference sequence). Trimming stripped 0 bases from V and 0 bases from J, with 6 bases between. The CDR3 sequence is 14 residues long.

The J gene is TRBJ2-2, the V gene TRBV30; TRBD2 aligns across 12 bases. V dropped 2 bases and J dropped 4; count of bases not matched to a gene: 5. Per germline, CDR1 GTSNPN and CDR2 SVGIG (reference sequence). The CDR3 is made up of 16 amino acids. CDR3 region: CAWSILAGGGTGELFF. CDR3 nucleotide sequence: TGTGCCTGGAGTATACTAGCGGGGGGCGGCACCGGGGAGCTGTTTTTT.

The V call is TRBV28, the J call TRBJ2-3; 7 bases align to TRBD2. The CDR3 length is 16 residues. Germline lookup yields CDR1 MDHEN and CDR2 SYDVKM. V lost 5 bases to trimming and J lost 0 bases; unmatched junction nucleotides: 8. DNA of the CDR3: TGTGCCAGCAGTGCCCCCGGTAGCGGGAGCACAGATACGCAGTATTTT. Protein: CASSAPGSGSTDTQYF.

The chain recombines TRBV5-5 with TRBJ1-1; no firm D call. Germline CDR1 SGHKS, CDR2 YYEKEE (reference sequence). Trimming took 0 bases from V and 4 from J, leaving 13 bases between them. This CDR3 comprises 15 residues. CDR3 in DNA: TGTGCCAGCAGCTTGGCCGGGATCCCGGTCACTGAAGCTTTCTTT. It codes for CASSLAGIPVTEAFF.

V gene TRBV29-1 combines with J gene TRBJ2-6, with 8 bases fitting TRBD1. Germline V CDR1 and CDR2: SQVTM, ANQGSEA. V gave up 3 bases and J gave up 1 base; unmatched junction bases: 8. This CDR3 is built from 17 residues. CDR3 in DNA: TGCAGCGTTGAGGCAGGCAGGGGGCCTTCTGGGGCCAACGTCCTGACTTTC. Amino acid sequence: CSVEAGRGPSGANVLTF.

The gene calls are TRBV28 and TRBJ2-2; 9 positions agree with TRBD1. Trimming cost V 6 bases and J 4 bases; bases outside gene matches: 9. Per germline, CDR1 MDHEN and CDR2 SYDVKM. The CDR3 is made up of 16 amino acids. The CDR3 loop is CASRAGTGILTGELFF. CDR3 sequence (DNA): TGTGCCAGCAGAGCCGGGACAGGGATCCTCACCGGGGAGCTGTTTTTT.

This clone was observed a single time. CDR3 in amino acids: CASSPSGASYEQYF. In nucleotides, the CDR3 is TGTGCCAGCTCCCCTAGCGGGGCTTCCTACGAGCAGTACTTC. This chain connects TRBV27 to TRBJ2-7; 9 nucleotides agree with TRBD2. The germline V gene has CDR1 MNHEY and CDR2 SMNVEV (reference sequence). J was trimmed by 1 base and V by 8 bases; bases with no gene match: 6. The CDR3 has 14 amino acids.

The chain is built from TRBV5-1 and TRBJ1-5; TRBD1 aligns across 7 bases. The CDR3 is made up of 14 amino acids. The V segment lost 1 base and the J segment 7 bases; nucleotides outside the gene matches: 5. Per the germline V gene, CDR1 is SGHRS and CDR2 is YFSETQ. The CDR3, as DNA: TGCGCCAGCAGCTTGACGACAGGGATGCAGCCCCAGCATTTT. Its translation: CASSLTTGMQPQHF. Combining the CDR3 with reference TRBV5-1 and TRBJ1-5 gives the whole variable domain KAGVTQTPRYLIKTRGQQVTLSCSPISGHRSVSWYQQTPGQGLQFLFEYFSETQRNKGNFPGRFSGRQFSNSRSEMNVSTLELGDSALYLCASSLTTGMQPQHFGDGTRLSIL.

The chain joins TRBV30 to TRBJ1-5, with 7 positions matching TRBD1. Looked up from germline, CDR1 is GTSNPN and CDR2 is SVGIG (reference sequence). The CDR3 is made up of 15 amino acids. Germline trimming cut 1 base from V and 1 base from J; bases unmatched to any gene: 4. CDR3 protein: CAWSGSGGSNQPQHF. The CDR3 DNA sequence: TGTGCCTGGAGTGGTTCAGGGGGGAGCAATCAGCCCCAGCATTTT.

The chain links TRBV2 to TRBJ2-7; D remains ambiguous. This CDR3 is 14 amino acids long. CDR1 SNHLY and CDR2 FYNNEI come from the germline V gene. Trimming took 7 bases from V and 0 from J, leaving 13 bases between them. This CDR3 is CASIPGRSSYEQYF. The CDR3 DNA is TGTGCCAGCATCCCGGGTCGAAGCTCCTACGAGCAGTACTTC.

The chain carries TRBV5-1 and TRBJ2-3; 7 nucleotides line up with TRBD2. CDR1 is SGHRS, CDR2 YFSETQ, per germline. V was pared by 0 bases and J by 0 bases, with 7 bases of the junction left unmatched. The CDR3 is made up of 17 amino acids. The CDR3 DNA is TGCGCCAGCAGCTTGGCCATAGCGGGCTCTAGCACAGATACGCAGTATTTT. This codes for CASSLAIAGSSTDTQYF.

The chain is built from TRBV13 and TRBJ1-1, with 10 nucleotides matching TRBD1. With 6 bases clipped from V and 3 bases from J, the junction kept 10 bases outside the gene matches. The CDR3 runs to 16 residues. CDR1 is PRHDT, CDR2 FYEKMQ, per germline (reference sequence). CDR3 region: CASSPGTGARHTEAFF. The CDR3 DNA is TGTGCCAGCAGTCCCGGGACAGGGGCTCGCCACACTGAAGCTTTCTTT.